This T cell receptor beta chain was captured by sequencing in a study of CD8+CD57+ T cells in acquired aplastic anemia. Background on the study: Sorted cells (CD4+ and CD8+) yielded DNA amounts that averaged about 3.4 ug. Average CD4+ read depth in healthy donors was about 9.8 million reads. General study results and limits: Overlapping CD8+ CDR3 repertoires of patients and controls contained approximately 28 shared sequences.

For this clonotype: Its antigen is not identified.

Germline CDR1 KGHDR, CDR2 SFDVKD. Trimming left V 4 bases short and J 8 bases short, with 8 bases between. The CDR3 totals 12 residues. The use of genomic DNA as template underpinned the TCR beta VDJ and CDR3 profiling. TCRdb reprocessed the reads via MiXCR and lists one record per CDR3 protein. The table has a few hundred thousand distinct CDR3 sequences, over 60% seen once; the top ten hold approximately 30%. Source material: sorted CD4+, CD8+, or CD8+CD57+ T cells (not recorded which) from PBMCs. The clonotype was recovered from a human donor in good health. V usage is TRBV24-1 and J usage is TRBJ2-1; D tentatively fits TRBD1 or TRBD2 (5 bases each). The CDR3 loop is CATSEGPDEQFF. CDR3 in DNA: TGTGCCACCAGTGAGGGACCGGATGAGCAGTTCTTC.